This T cell receptor (beta chain) was sequenced in a study of CXCR4 blockade with PD-1 therapy in pancreatic cancer. V was shortened by 5 bases and J by 5 bases, with 12 bases between the two germline ends. Per germline, CDR1 MNHGY and CDR2 SAAAGT. The length of the CDR3 is 13 residues. The table came from immunoSEQ multiplex PCR; TCRdb's copy has only in-frame clones and leaves some out. The sample yields around 4,800 clones, around 59% seen once. The chain links TRBV6-8 to TRBJ2-5; weak D call: TRBD1 (6 bases). Sequencing was carried out using tumor tissue. This clonotype was sampled from a human donor with pancreatic ductal adenocarcinoma. CDR3 sequence: CASSVGRGETQYF. As DNA, the CDR3 is TGTGCCAGCAGTGTTGGCAGGGGTGAGACCCAGTACTTC.